The rows below give T cell receptor beta chains drawn from one sample of a study of T cells in localized non-small cell lung cancer. TCRdb keeps only in-frame clones here, not all; method: immunoSEQ multiplex PCR. The repertoire consists of 20,000 or so clones, with 90% occurring once and the leading ten covering less than 9%. This sample comprised peripheral blood, obtained before any cancer treatment. These receptors all stem from a woman aged 40-75 years with stage I lung adenocarcinoma. Both conserved end residues are part of each CDR3. A D gene is named only where the DNA matches it firmly. Clone size is shown for a subset of rows, as once, few, many or a class of expanded clone.

J	V	size	D	CDR3	DNA
TRBJ1-1	TRBV7-2	.	TRBD1	CASSPQGTVTEAFF	TGTGCCAGCAGCCCCCAGGGGACAGTCACTGAAGCTTTCTTT
TRBJ2-1	TRBV11-3	.	.	CASSLEGGDEQFF	TGTGCCAGCAGCTTAGAGGGAGGAGATGAGCAGTTCTTC
TRBJ2-3	TRBV5-4	once	TRBD2	CASSPGLAGVDTQYF	TGTGCCAGCAGCCCAGGACTAGCGGGAGTGGATACGCAGTATTTT
TRBJ2-1	TRBV30	.	.	CAWSVGSEQFF	TGTGCCTGGAGTGTCGGGTCGGAGCAGTTCTTC
TRBJ2-5	TRBV11-2	.	.	CASSLVRGAAETQYF	TGTGCCAGCAGCTTAGTTCGAGGGGCGGCAGAGACCCAGTACTTC
TRBJ2-2	TRBV28	once	.	CASSPTPPGAGTGELFF	TGTGCCAGCAGTCCCACCCCGCCAGGGGCGGGCACCGGGGAGCTGTTTTTT
TRBJ2-1	TRBV28	once	.	CASSSLGKRNYNEQFF	TGTGCCAGCAGTTCGCTTGGGAAGCGGAACTACAATGAGCAGTTCTTC
TRBJ1-6	TRBV7-2	.	.	CASSNRQEPPLHF	TGTGCCAGCAGCAACAGACAGGAACCACCCCTCCACTTT
TRBJ2-3	TRBV4-3	.	.	CASSPTGTNTQYF	TGCGCCAGCAGCCCTACCGGGACCAATACGCAGTATTTT
TRBJ1-3	TRBV28	.	.	CASSLSGFGNSGNTIYF	TGTGCCAGCAGTTTATCAGGGTTTGGGAACTCTGGAAACACCATATATTTT
TRBJ1-1	TRBV5-1	.	.	CASSSRRSGTEAFF	TGCGCCAGCAGCTCCCGGAGGTCTGGGACTGAAGCTTTCTTT